This T cell receptor beta chain was captured by sequencing in a study of cytomegalovirus exposure and HLA in healthy donors. Across the study: Around 180 million T cells yielded 100 million or so unique TCR beta sequences in earlier analysis. Whole-study findings and limits: CMV antigen specificity of a few CMV-associated chains was confirmed in vitro. Among TCR beta chains, those listed as cytomegalovirus-associated numbered over 150.

Those who donated were healthy bone marrow donors. Worth noting for this clone: The antigen remains unidentified.

Germline CDR1 reads SEHNR; CDR2 reads FQNEAQ (reference sequence). The CDR3 covers 13 residues. The V end was cut by 5 bases, the J end by 3 bases, with 10 bases between. PCR used 60 Vbeta primers and 13 Jbeta primers. Libraries were prepared by immunoSEQ multiplex PCR; TCRdb keeps only in-frame clonotypes and omits some of them. The sample shows around 150,000 clones, roughly 85% of them seen only once. This receptor was identified in a male donor in good health and CMV-seropositive. The chain combines TRBV7-9 with TRBJ1-1; the D gene is possibly TRBD1 (5 bases). Material: PBMCs. CDR3 in DNA: TGTGCCAGCAGCGAAGACAGTGACACTGAAGCTTTCTTT. Translating it yields CASSEDSDTEAFF.